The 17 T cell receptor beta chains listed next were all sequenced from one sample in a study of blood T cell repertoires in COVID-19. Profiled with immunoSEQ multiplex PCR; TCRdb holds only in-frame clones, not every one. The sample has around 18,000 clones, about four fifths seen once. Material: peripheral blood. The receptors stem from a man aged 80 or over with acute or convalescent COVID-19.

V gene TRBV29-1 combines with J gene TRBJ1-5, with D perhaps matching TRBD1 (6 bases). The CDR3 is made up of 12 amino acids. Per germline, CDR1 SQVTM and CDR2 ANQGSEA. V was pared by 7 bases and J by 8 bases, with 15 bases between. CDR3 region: CSAARGEEPQHF. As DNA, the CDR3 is TGCAGCGCCGCCAGGGGCGAGGAGCCCCAGCATTTT.

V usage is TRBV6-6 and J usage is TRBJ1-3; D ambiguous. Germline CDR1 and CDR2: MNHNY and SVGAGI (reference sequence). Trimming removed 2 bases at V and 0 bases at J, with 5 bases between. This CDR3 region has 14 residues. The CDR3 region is CASSYGGSGNTIYF. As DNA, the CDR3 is TGTGCCAGCAGTTACGGCGGCTCTGGAAACACCATATATTTT.

The CDR3 DNA sequence: TGTGCCAGCAGTTTCGTTCAGGGGGCGGCTGGGGCCAACGTCCTGACTTTC. Its protein product is CASSFVQGAAGANVLTF. The chain has TRBV27 and TRBJ2-6, with TRBD1 matching over 8 bases. This CDR3 is 17 amino acids long. The V gene's germline CDR1 is MNHEY and CDR2 SMNVEV (reference sequence). The J segment lost 2 bases and the V segment lost 3 bases, leaving 6 bases of the junction unmatched.

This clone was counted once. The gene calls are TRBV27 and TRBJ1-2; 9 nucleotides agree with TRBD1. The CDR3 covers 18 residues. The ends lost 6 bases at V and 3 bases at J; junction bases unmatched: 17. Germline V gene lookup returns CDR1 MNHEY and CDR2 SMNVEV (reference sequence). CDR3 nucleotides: TGTGCCAGCAGGGCAAGTACAGGGGGCGACTGGGGCCACTATGGCTACACCTTC. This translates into CASRASTGGDWGHYGYTF.

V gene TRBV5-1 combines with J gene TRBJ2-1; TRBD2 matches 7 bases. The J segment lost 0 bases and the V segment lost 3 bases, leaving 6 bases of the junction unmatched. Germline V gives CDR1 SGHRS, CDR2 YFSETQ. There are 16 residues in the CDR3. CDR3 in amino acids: CASSSGGSSSYNEQFF. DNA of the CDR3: TGCGCCAGCAGCTCGGGGGGATCAAGCTCCTACAATGAGCAGTTCTTC.

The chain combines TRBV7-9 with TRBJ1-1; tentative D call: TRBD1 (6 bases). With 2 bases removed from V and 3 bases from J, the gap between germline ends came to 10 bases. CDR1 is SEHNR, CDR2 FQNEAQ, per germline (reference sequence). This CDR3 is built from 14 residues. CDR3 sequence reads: CASSLLAGDTEAFF. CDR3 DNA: TGTGCCAGCAGCTTACTGGCAGGGGACACTGAAGCTTTCTTT.

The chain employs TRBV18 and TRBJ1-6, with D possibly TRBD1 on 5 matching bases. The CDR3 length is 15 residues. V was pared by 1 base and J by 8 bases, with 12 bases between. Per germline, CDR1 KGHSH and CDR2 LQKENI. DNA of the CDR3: TGTGCCAGCTCACCACGTCAGGGCTGGGATTCACCCCTCCACTTT. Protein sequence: CASSPRQGWDSPLHF.

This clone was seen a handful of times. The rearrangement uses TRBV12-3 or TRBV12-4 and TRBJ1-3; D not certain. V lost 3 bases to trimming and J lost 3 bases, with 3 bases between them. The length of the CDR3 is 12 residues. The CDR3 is CASSFGGNTIYF. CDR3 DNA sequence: TGTGCCAGCAGTTTCGGTGGAAACACCATATATTTT.

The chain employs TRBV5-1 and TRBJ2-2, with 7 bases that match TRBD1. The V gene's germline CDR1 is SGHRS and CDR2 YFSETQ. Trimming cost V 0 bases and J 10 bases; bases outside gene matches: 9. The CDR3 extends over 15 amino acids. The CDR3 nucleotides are TGCGCCAGCAGCTTGGGAGACAGGGTAGGGACGGAGCTGTTTTTT. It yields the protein CASSLGDRVGTELFF. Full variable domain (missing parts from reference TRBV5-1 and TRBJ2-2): KAGVTQTPRYLIKTRGQQVTLSCSPISGHRSVSWYQQTPGQGLQFLFEYFSETQRNKGNFPGRFSGRQFSNSRSEMNVSTLELGDSALYLCASSLGDRVGTELFFGEGSRLTVL.

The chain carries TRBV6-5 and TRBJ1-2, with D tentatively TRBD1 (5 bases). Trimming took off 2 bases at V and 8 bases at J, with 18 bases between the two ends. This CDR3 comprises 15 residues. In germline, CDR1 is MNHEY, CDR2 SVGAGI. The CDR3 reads CASSYEGGATRGYTF. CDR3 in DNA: TGTGCCAGCAGTTACGAGGGAGGGGCCACTAGAGGCTACACCTTC.

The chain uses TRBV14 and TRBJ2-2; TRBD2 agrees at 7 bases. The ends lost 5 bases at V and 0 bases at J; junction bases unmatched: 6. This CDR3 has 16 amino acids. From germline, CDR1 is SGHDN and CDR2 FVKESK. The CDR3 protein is CASSKNGGTNTGELFF. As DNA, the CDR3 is TGTGCCAGCAGCAAAAACGGGGGGACGAACACCGGGGAGCTGTTTTTT.

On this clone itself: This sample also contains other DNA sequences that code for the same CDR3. The CDR3 bases are TGTGCCAGCAGCGTAGCTCAGGGGGCGCAGCCCTATGGCTACACCTTC. Its protein product is CASSVAQGAQPYGYTF. J is TRBJ1-2 and V is TRBV9; TRBD1 matches 8 bases. The CDR3 contains 16 residues. Per the germline V gene, CDR1 is SGDLS and CDR2 is YYNGEE. Trimming removed 0 bases from V and 4 bases from J; junction bases left unmatched: 8.

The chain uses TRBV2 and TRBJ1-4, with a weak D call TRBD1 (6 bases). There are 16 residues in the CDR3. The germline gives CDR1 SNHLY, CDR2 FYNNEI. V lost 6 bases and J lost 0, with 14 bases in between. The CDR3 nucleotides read TGTGCCAGCAGATCCGGGACACCTGCAACTAATGAAAAACTGTTTTTT. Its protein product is CASRSGTPATNEKLFF.

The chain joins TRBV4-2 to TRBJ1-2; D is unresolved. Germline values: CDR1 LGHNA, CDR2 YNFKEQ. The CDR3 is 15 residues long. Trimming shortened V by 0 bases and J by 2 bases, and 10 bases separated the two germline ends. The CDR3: CASSQDRGENYGYTF. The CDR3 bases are TGTGCCAGCAGCCAAGATCGCGGTGAGAACTATGGCTACACCTTC.

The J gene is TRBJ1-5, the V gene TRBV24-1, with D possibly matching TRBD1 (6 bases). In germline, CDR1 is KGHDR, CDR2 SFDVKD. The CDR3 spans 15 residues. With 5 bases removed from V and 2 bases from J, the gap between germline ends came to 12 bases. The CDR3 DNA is TGTGCCACCAGTGTGCGGGGGGCAGGCAATCAGCCCCAGCATTTT. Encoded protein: CATSVRGAGNQPQHF.

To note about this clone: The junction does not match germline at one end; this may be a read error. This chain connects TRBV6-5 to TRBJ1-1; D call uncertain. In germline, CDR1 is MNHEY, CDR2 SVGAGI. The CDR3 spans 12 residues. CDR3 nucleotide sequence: TGTGCCAGCAGTTACTCTAACAGTGAAGCTTTCTTT. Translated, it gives CASSYSNSEAFF.

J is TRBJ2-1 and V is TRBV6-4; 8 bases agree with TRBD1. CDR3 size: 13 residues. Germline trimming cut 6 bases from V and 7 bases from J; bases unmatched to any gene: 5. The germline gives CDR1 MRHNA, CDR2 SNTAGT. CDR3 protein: CASRKDRENEQFF. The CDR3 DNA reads TGTGCCAGCAGAAAGGACAGGGAAAATGAGCAGTTCTTC.